This T cell receptor beta chain appears in the sequencing data of a study of blood T cell repertoires in COVID-19. This CDR3 has 16 residues. TCRdb keeps only in-frame clones here, not all; method: immunoSEQ multiplex PCR. There are roughly 140,000 clones in the sample; more than 75% occur only once, and around 4.4% lies in the top ten. The chain combines TRBV21-1 with TRBJ2-2; TRBD1, the D gene given by the table, was not confirmed from the DNA. TRBV21-1 is labeled a pseudogene. The sequenced material came from peripheral blood. The clonotype comes from a man aged 55 to 70 with acute or convalescent COVID-19. The CDR3 DNA reads as TGTGCCAGCAGCAAGCTGGGACAGGGGTACACCGGGGAGCTGTTTTTT. Translated: CASSKLGQGYTGELFF.